This passage covers 10 T cell receptor beta chains from one sample sequenced in a study of blood T cell repertoires in COVID-19. Repertoires were generated with immunoSEQ multiplex PCR, while TCRdb's copy carries only in-frame clones and drops some. This sample has 250,000 to 350,000 clones, with roughly 88% found just once. The sequencing sample was made of peripheral blood. These receptors all stem from a woman in her twenties or thirties with active or convalescent COVID-19.

The CDR3 coding sequence is TGTGCCTGGAGTTACGGGGGGGCGGAGACCCAGTACTTC. Translated, it gives CAWSYGGAETQYF. This chain connects TRBV30 to TRBJ2-5; 8 bases agree with TRBD2. There are 13 residues in the CDR3. With 2 bases clipped from V and 5 bases from J, the junction kept 4 bases outside the gene matches. In germline, CDR1 is GTSNPN, CDR2 SVGIG (reference sequence).

The chain has TRBV9 and TRBJ2-5; TRBD2 might be the D (6 bases). Germline V lookup: CDR1 SGDLS, CDR2 YYNGEE. There are 15 residues in the CDR3. Trimming shortened V by 0 bases and J by 0 bases, and 9 bases separated the two germline ends. The DNA for the CDR3 is TGTGCCAGCAGCGTAGGCGGGGCCTACCAAGAGACCCAGTACTTC. Its translation: CASSVGGAYQETQYF.

The chain combines TRBV9 with TRBJ1-2; TRBD1 aligns across 10 bases. Germline lookup yields CDR1 SGDLS and CDR2 YYNGEE. CDR3 length: 13 residues. V lost 6 bases, J lost 6 bases, and 5 bases stayed unmatched. The CDR3, as DNA: TGTGCCAGCACCCCGACAGGGGGCCATGGCTACACCTTC. Its translation: CASTPTGGHGYTF.

Regarding this clone: A read error may account for a junction end that differs from germline. The rearrangement links TRBV7-7 to TRBJ2-2; 7 nucleotides align to TRBD2. CDR1 and CDR2 from the germline V gene are SSHAT and FNYEAQ (reference sequence). The CDR3 loop spans 16 amino acids. The CDR3 sequence: CASSPALVAGTGELFF. In DNA form, the CDR3 reads TGTGCTAGCAGCCCCGCGTTGGTAGCGGGCACCGGGGAGCTGTTTTTT.

This clone was seen just once. The V and J genes are TRBV10-3 and TRBJ2-2; tentative D call: TRBD2 (6 bases). Germline V gene sequence: CDR1 ENHRY, CDR2 SYGVKD. The CDR3 consists of 15 residues. The V gene lost 3 bases and the J gene lost 2 bases, with 10 bases spanning the gap. CDR3 DNA sequence: TGTGCCATCAGTGAAGTGACTAGTAACACCGGGGAGCTGTTTTTT. It translates to CAISEVTSNTGELFF.

This clone has only a few counts. V gene TRBV6-4 combines with J gene TRBJ1-2; 12 bases align to TRBD1. Germline CDR1 reads MRHNA; CDR2 reads SNTAGT. The length of the CDR3 is 13 residues. J gave up 8 bases and V 4 bases, and 2 bases lay outside the gene matches. The CDR3: CASSAGTGGGYTF. The CDR3 DNA reads TGTGCCAGCAGTGCCGGGACAGGGGGCGGCTACACCTTC.

This chain links TRBV7-2 with TRBJ2-5; 10 bases are shared with TRBD2. The V gene's germline CDR1 is SGHTA and CDR2 FQGNSA. CDR3 length equals 17 residues. V shed 3 bases and J 3 bases; nucleotides not matched to a gene: 10. The CDR3 DNA sequence: TGTGCCAGCAGCTTTGGTATGGCTAGCGGGGGAAAAGAGACCCAGTACTTC. It codes for CASSFGMASGGKETQYF.

This clone was detected only once. The chain has TRBV5-1 and TRBJ1-2, with no clear D. V dropped 1 base and J dropped 0 bases, with 7 bases sitting between them. CDR1 and CDR2 from the germline V gene are SGHRS and YFSETQ. The CDR3 is made up of 14 amino acids. DNA for the CDR3: TGCGCCAGCAGCTTGCAACCTACTAACTATGGCTACACCTTC. The encoded protein is CASSLQPTNYGYTF.

This sequence joins TRBV28 and TRBJ1-5; possible D gene TRBD1, 5 bases. This CDR3 comprises 15 residues. V lost 3 bases to trimming and J lost 1 base, with 10 bases between them. CDR1 MDHEN and CDR2 SYDVKM come from the germline V gene. The CDR3 spells CASSLAGGSNQPQHF. CDR3 DNA sequence: TGTGCCAGCAGTTTGGCGGGGGGAAGCAATCAGCCCCAGCATTTT. Variable domain in full (rest from reference TRBV28 and TRBJ1-5): DVKVTQSSRYLVKRTGEKVFLECVQDMDHENMFWYRQDPGLGLRLIYFSYDVKMKEKGDIPEGYSVSREKKERFSLILESASTNQTSMYLCASSLAGGSNQPQHFGDGTRLSIL.

Written as DNA, the CDR3 is TGTGCCAGCAGCGGGACGGGACACACGAACACTGAAGCTTTCTTT. Residues: CASSGTGHTNTEAFF. J is TRBJ1-1 and V is TRBV9; tentatively, D is TRBD1 (6 bases). This CDR3 spans 15 amino acids. In germline, CDR1 is SGDLS, CDR2 YYNGEE. V was trimmed by 3 bases and J by 1 base, leaving 13 bases between them.